This TCR beta chain was recovered during a study of technical replicates of blood from a handful of donors. Germline assignment: CDR1 LNHNV and CDR2 YYDKDF (reference sequence). Losses at the gene ends were 1 base for V and 4 bases for J; bases not matched to a gene: 6. The CDR3 has 17 residues. Some clones are missing from TCRdb's copy, which holds only in-frame ones; the method was immunoSEQ multiplex PCR. The sample lists about 70,000 clones, approximately 96% seen once, with approximately 0.2% in the top ten. Sequencing used T cells isolated from PBMCs. V usage is TRBV15 and J usage is TRBJ2-1, with 11 positions matching TRBD2. The sequence was collected from a human donor in good health. CDR3 amino acids: CATSRGIAGGKYNEQFF. The CDR3, as DNA: TGTGCCACCAGCAGAGGGATAGCGGGAGGGAAGTACAATGAGCAGTTCTTC. The whole variable domain, remainder taken from reference TRBV15 and TRBJ2-1, is DAMVIQNPRYQVTQFGKPVTLSCSQTLNHNVMYWYQQKSSQAPKLLFHYYDKDFNNEADTPDNFQSRRPNTSFCFLDIRSPGLGDTAMYLCATSRGIAGGKYNEQFFGPGTRLTVL.